The rows below give T cell receptor beta chains drawn from one sample of a study of blood T cell repertoires in COVID-19. Sequencing was performed with immunoSEQ multiplex PCR; in TCRdb, only in-frame clones are kept and a portion is missing. The sample has over 90,000 clones, 88% seen once. Sequencing input: peripheral blood. These TCRs come from a human donor in a cohort sampled during active COVID-19. Each CDR3 is given with its conserved first and last residue. A D gene is named only where the DNA matches it firmly. Expanded clones get a size class; other rows say once, few or many, or leave the size out.

clone_size,j_call,d_call,v_call,cdr3_aa,cdr3_nt
-,TRBJ2-1,TRBD1,TRBV5-4,CASSFRGRRYNEQFF,TGTGCCAGCAGCTTCAGGGGGCGCCGGTACAATGAGCAGTTCTTC
-,TRBJ2-7,TRBD2,TRBV9,CASSVGGSGISYEQYF,TGTGCCAGCAGCGTAGGGGGTAGCGGGATATCCTACGAGCAGTACTTC
once,TRBJ2-7,-,TRBV9,CASSPGRSRYYEQYF,TGTGCCAGCAGCCCTGGGCGATCCAGGTACTACGAGCAGTACTTC
-,TRBJ1-2,TRBD1,TRBV5-6,CASSKGARGYTF,TGTGCCAGCAGCAAGGGGGCTCGGGGCTACACCTTC
-,TRBJ2-1,TRBD2,TRBV4-2,CASSQPGLDSYNEQFF,TGTGCCAGCAGCCAACCTGGACTAGATTCTTACAATGAGCAGTTCTTC
-,TRBJ1-6,-,TRBV3-1/TRBV3-2,CASSPGLYNSPLHF,TGTGCCAGCAGCCCCGGACTGTATAATTCACCCCTCCACTTT
-,TRBJ1-5,TRBD1,TRBV15,CATSRDRGQGGQPQHF,TGTGCCACCAGCAGAGATAGAGGACAGGGGGGTCAGCCCCAGCATTTT
-,TRBJ2-2,-,TRBV7-9,CASTSRSGGERGFGELFF,TGTGCCAGCACCTCCCGCTCCGGGGGTGAACGGGGCTTTGGGGAGCTGTTTTTT
once,TRBJ2-1,TRBD2,TRBV4-1,CASQREGSYNEQFF,TGCGCCAGTCAAAGGGAGGGATCTTACAATGAGCAGTTCTTC
-,TRBJ2-5,TRBD2,TRBV11-2,CASSLGRGFQETQYF,TGTGCCAGCAGCTTAGGGCGGGGGTTTCAAGAGACCCAGTACTTC